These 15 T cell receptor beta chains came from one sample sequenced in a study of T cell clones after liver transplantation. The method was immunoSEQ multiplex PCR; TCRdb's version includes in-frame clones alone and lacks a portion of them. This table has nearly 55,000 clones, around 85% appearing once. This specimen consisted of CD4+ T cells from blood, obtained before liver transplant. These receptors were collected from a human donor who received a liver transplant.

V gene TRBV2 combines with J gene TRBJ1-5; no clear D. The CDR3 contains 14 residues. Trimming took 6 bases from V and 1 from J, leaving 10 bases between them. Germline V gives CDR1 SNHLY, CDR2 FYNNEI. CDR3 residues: CASRGSGSNQPQHF. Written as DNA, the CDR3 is TGTGCCAGCAGGGGGTCGGGAAGCAATCAGCCCCAGCATTTT.

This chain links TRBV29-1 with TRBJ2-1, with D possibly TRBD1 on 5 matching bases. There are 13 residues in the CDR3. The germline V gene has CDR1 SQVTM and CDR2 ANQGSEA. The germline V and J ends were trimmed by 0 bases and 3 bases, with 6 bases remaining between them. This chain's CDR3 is CSVEDQGYNEQFF. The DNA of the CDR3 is TGCAGCGTTGAAGATCAGGGCTACAATGAGCAGTTCTTC.

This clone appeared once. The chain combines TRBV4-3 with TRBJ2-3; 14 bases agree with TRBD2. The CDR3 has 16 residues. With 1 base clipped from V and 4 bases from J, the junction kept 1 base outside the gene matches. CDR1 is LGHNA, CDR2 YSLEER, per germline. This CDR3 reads CASSQGLAGGPDTQYF. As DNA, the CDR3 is TGCGCCAGCAGCCAAGGACTAGCGGGAGGGCCAGATACGCAGTATTTT.

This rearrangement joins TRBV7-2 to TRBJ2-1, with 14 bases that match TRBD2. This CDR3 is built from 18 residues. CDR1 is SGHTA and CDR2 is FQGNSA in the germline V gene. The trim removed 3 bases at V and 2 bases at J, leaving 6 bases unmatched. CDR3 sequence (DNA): TGTGCCAGCAGCTTGACTAGCGGGGGGGCGGTCGCCTACAATGAGCAGTTCTTC. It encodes CASSLTSGGAVAYNEQFF.

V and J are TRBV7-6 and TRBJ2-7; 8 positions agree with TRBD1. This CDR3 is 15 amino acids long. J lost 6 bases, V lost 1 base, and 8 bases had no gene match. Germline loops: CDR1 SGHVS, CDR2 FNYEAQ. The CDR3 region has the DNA TGTGCCAGCAGCTTAGGTGGACAGGGCTCCCTCGAGCAGTACTTC. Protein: CASSLGGQGSLEQYF. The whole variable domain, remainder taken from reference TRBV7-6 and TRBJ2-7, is GAGVSQSPRYKVTKRGQDVALRCDPISGHVSLYWYRQALGQGPEFLTYFNYEAQQDKSGLPNDRFSAERPEGSISTLTIQRTEQRDSAMYRCASSLGGQGSLEQYFGPGTRLTVT.

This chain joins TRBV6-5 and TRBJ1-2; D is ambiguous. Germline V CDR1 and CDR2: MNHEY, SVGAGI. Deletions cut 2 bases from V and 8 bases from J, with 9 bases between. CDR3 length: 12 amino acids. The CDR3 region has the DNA TGTGCCAGCAGTTACCCTGGTTGGGGCTACACCTTC. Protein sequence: CASSYPGWGYTF.

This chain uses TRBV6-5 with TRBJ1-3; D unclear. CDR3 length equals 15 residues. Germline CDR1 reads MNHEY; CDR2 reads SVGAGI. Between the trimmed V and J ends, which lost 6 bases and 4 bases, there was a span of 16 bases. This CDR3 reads CASRSPREIGNTIYF. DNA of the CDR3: TGTGCCAGCAGATCACCTCGGGAAATCGGAAACACCATATATTTT.

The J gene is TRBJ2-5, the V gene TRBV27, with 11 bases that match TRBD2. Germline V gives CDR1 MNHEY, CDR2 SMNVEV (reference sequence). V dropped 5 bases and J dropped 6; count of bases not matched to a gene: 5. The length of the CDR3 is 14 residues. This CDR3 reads CASSSSGGAQTQYF. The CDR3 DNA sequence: TGTGCCAGCAGTAGTAGCGGGGGGGCCCAGACCCAGTACTTC.

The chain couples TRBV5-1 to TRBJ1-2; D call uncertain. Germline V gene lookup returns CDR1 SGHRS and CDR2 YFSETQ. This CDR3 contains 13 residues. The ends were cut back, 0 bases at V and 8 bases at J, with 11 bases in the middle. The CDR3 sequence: CASSLGEGRGYTF. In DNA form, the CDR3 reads TGCGCCAGCAGCTTGGGAGAGGGCCGGGGCTACACCTTC.

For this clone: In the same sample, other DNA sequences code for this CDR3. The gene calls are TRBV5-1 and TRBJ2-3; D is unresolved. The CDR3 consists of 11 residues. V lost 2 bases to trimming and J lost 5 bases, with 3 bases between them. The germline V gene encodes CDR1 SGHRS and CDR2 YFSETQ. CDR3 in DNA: TGCGCCAGCAGCTTTAAAGATACGCAGTATTTT. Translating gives CASSFKDTQYF.

CDR3 in DNA: TGCGCCAGCAGCCACGACAGAAAATCCACAGATACGCAGTATTTT. It yields the protein CASSHDRKSTDTQYF. V usage is TRBV5-1 and J usage is TRBJ2-3; D possibly corresponds to TRBD1 (5 bases). Germline loops: CDR1 SGHRS, CDR2 YFSETQ. The CDR3 loop spans 15 amino acids. The V and J ends lost 4 bases and 2 bases respectively, with 14 bases between them. Supplemented by reference TRBV5-1 and TRBJ2-3, the full variable domain reads KAGVTQTPRYLIKTRGQQVTLSCSPISGHRSVSWYQQTPGQGLQFLFEYFSETQRNKGNFPGRFSGRQFSNSRSEMNVSTLELGDSALYLCASSHDRKSTDTQYFGPGTRLTVL.

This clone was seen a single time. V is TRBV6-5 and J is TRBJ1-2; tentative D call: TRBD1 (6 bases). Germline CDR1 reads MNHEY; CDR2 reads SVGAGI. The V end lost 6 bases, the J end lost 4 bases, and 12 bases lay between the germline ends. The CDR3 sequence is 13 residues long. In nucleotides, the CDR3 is TGTGCCAGCAGCCCACAGGGACCCTATGGCTACACCTTC. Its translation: CASSPQGPYGYTF.

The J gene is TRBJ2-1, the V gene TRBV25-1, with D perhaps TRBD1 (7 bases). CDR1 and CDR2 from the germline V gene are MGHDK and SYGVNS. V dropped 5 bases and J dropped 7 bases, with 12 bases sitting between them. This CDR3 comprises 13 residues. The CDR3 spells CASSPAGGNEQFF. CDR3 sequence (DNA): TGTGCCAGCAGTCCGGCAGGGGGGAATGAGCAGTTCTTC.

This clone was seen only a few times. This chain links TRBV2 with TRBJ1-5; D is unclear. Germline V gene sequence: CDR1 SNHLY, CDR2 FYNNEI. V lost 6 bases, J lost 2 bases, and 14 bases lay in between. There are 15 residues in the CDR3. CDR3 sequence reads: CASSPIVAGNQPQHF. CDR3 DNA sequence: TGTGCCAGCAGCCCCATAGTGGCGGGCAATCAGCCCCAGCATTTT.

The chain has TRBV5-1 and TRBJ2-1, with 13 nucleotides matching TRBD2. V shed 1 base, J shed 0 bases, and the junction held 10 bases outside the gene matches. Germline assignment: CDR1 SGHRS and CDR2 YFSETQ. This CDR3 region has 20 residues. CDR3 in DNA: TGCGCCAGCAGCTTGCTATGGACTAGCGGGAGAGGGAGCTCCTACAATGAGCAGTTCTTC. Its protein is CASSLLWTSGRGSSYNEQFF.